The following is a TCR beta chain sequence with its context. V was shortened by 0 bases and J by 2 bases, with 9 bases between the two germline ends. This CDR3 spans 15 amino acids. Germline V gene lookup returns CDR1 SGHDT and CDR2 YYEEEE. This record belongs to a study of control samples from healthy donors and cancer patients. The protocol was immunoSEQ multiplex PCR, while the TCRdb copy is restricted to in-frame clones and leaves out a portion. Of 150,000 to 200,000 clones in the sample, around nine tenths were seen once. The J gene is TRBJ1-3, the V gene TRBV5-6; D is unclear. Input material: blood. This TCR was sampled from a man aged 25-45 years in good health. The CDR3 loop reads CASSLGLITGNTIYF. CDR3 DNA: TGTGCCAGCAGCTTGGGTCTGATTACTGGAAACACCATATATTTT. Supplemented by reference TRBV5-6 and TRBJ1-3, the full variable domain reads DAGVTQSPTHLIKTRGQQVTLRCSPKSGHDTVSWYQQALGQGPQFIFQYYEEEERQRGNFPDRFSGHQFPNYSSELNVNALLLGDSALYLCASSLGLITGNTIYFGEGSWLTVV.